Sequencing of this TCR beta chain was carried out in a study of blood T cell repertoires in COVID-19. How the authors handled the data: Estimation of nucleated cell counts was performed using reference gene primer amplification. Some clones are missing from TCRdb's copy, which holds only in-frame ones; the method was immunoSEQ multiplex PCR. The V and J calls and clone size were taken over from that table, and D and trimming were inferred from the DNA. The sample has 290,000 or so clones, approximately 89% seen once. V was pared by 1 base and J by 8 bases, with 9 bases between. The CDR3 is 12 amino acids. The germline V gene encodes CDR1 SGHDT and CDR2 YYEEEE.

The chain recombines TRBV5-6 with TRBJ1-2, with D hard to call. The source of this sequence is a woman in her twenties or thirties with COVID-19, enrolled during active disease. Sequenced input: peripheral blood. For the CDR3, the DNA is TGTGCCAGCAGCTTGTATGAGATGGGCTACACCTTC. Protein: CASSLYEMGYTF.